The clone carrying this T cell receptor beta chain was seen ten or more times. Its antigen is not identified. A sample-barcoded 5' primer and a J-beta primer mix were used in a second PCR of roughly 7 to 11 cycles. TCRdb used MiXCR to reprocess the 5' RACE reads, holding one entry per CDR3 protein. In the table there are 600,000 to 800,000 distinct CDR3 sequences, around 50% of which are singletons. In terms of origin and age, donors were healthy Caucasian individuals from Russia aged about 6 to 95. This sample stems from a study of blood T cells in healthy people across ages. Study conclusions and caveats: As naive T cell percentage varied, TCR beta diversity correlated strongly with it. The study regarded diversity estimates from one million T cells as underestimates.

The sequenced sample consisted of blood. This receptor was identified in a woman older than 75 in good health.

The CDR3 sequence is CASSDGTSGMSTDTQYF. In DNA form, the CDR3 reads TGCGCCAGCAGCGACGGGACTAGCGGGATGAGCACAGATACGCAGTATTTT. This sequence joins TRBV5-1 and TRBJ2-3, with TRBD2 matching 13 bases. CDR1 and CDR2 (germline): SGHRS, YFSETQ. The CDR3 is 17 amino acids. J lost 0 bases, V lost 4 bases, and 5 bases had no gene match.